This entry is about one TCR beta chain. The data originate from a study of shared clonotypes between healthy human individuals. Sequenced by immunoSEQ multiplex PCR; TCRdb stores in-frame clones only, minus some. Of 2,500,000 or so clones in the sample, 80% to 95% were seen once. CD4+ cells yielded CD45RA+ naive and CD45RA-negative memory subsets. This receptor was obtained from a man aged 18 to 30 in good health. Some clones in this sample may be carry-over from other donors' samples. Sequencing was carried out using naive CD4+ T cells from PBMCs. Subset specified: CD45RA+ positively selected.

Written as DNA, the CDR3 is TGTGCCAGCAGCTCCCGGACAGGGGAATATGAGCAGTTCTTC. Translated: CASSSRTGEYEQFF. J is TRBJ2-1 and V is TRBV11-3, with 9 bases matching TRBD1. The CDR3 is 14 amino acids. J lost 8 bases, V lost 4 bases, and 6 bases had no gene match. CDR1 is SGHNT, CDR2 YENEEA, per germline.